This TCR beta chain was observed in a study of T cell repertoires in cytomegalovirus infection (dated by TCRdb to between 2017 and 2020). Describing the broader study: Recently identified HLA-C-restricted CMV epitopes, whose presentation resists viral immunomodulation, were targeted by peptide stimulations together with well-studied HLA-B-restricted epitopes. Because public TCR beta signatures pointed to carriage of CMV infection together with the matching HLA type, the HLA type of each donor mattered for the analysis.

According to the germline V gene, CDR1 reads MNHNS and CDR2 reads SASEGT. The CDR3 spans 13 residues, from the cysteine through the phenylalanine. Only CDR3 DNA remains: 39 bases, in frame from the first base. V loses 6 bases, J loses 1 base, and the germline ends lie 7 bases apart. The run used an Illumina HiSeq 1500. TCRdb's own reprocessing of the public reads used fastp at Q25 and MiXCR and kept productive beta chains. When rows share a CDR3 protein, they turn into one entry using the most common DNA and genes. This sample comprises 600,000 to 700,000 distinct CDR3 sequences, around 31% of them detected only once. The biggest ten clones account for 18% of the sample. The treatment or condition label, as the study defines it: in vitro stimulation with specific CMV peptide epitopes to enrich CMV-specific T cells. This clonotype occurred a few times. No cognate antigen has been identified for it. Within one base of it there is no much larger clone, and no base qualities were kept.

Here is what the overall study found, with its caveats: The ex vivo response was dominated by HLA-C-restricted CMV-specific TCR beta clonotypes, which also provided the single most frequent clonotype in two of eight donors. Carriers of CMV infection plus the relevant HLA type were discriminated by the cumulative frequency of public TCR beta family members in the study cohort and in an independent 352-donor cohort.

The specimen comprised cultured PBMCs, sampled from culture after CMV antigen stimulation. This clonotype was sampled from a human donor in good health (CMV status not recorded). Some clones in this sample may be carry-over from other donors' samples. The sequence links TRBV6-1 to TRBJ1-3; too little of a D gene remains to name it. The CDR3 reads CASRRISGNTIYF. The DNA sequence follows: TGTGCCAGCAGACGGATATCTGGAAACACCATATATTTT.